These 12 T cell receptor beta chains came from one sample sequenced in a study of OX40 agonist ivuxolimab in advanced cancers. Receptor libraries were prepared by the immunoSEQ multiplex PCR assay. Sourced from immuneACCESS, this table was stored by TCRdb with only in-frame sequences that have V and J called. A share of the clones is absent; for the studies checked, an unresolved V gene accounts for under half, and the remainder has no known explanation. Here the sample has fewer than 70,000 clones; 91% occur a single time. Of the sample, 14% falls within the top ten clones. Sample: CD4+ or CD8+ T cells sorted from blood, taken in a trial of the OX40 agonist ivuxolimab. The receptors come from an adult with an advanced solid tumor such as melanoma, head and neck, liver or kidney cancer.

This chain joins TRBV2 and TRBJ1-2; 9 nucleotides match TRBD1. The CDR3 is 14 amino acids. The V gene's germline CDR1 is SNHLY and CDR2 FYNNEI. The ends lost 4 bases at V and 2 bases at J; junction bases unmatched: 2. CDR3 sequence: CASSVDRGNYGYTF. The CDR3 region has the DNA TGTGCCAGCAGTGTGGACAGGGGAAACTATGGCTACACCTTC.

Note on this clone: The same CDR3 is also encoded by other DNA sequences in this sample. The chain joins TRBV28 to TRBJ2-5, with 8 bases identical to TRBD2. J lost 1 base, V lost 6 bases, and 4 bases had no gene match. The CDR3 runs to 14 residues. Per germline, CDR1 MDHEN and CDR2 SYDVKM. CDR3 sequence reads: CASSTSGAQETQYF. In DNA form, the CDR3 reads TGTGCCAGCAGCACTAGCGGAGCCCAAGAGACCCAGTACTTC.

The V call is TRBV6-1, the J call TRBJ2-1; the match to TRBD2 covers 10 bases. Germline assignment: CDR1 MNHNS and CDR2 SASEGT. CDR3 size: 14 residues. Trimming took 7 bases from V and 6 from J; bases not matched to a gene: 6. This CDR3 reads CASTLGTSVNEQFF. The CDR3 DNA reads TGTGCCAGCACCCTTGGGACTAGCGTCAATGAGCAGTTCTTC.

CDR3 sequence reads: CASRGGSANTQYF. The DNA of the CDR3 is TGTGCCAGCAGGGGCGGGAGTGCGAATACGCAGTATTTT. The chain couples TRBV28 to TRBJ2-3, with TRBD2 matching 7 bases. With 6 bases clipped from V and 7 bases from J, the junction kept 7 bases outside the gene matches. Germline CDR1 MDHEN, CDR2 SYDVKM. This CDR3 is 13 amino acids long.

This clone was detected once. The rearrangement uses TRBV7-6 and TRBJ2-2; 8 bases agree with TRBD1. CDR3 length equals 17 residues. With V trimmed by 5 bases and J by 5 bases, 13 bases remained unmatched. The germline V gene encodes CDR1 SGHVS and CDR2 FNYEAQ. CDR3 nucleotide sequence: TGTGCCAGCAGCCTACAAAGGACAGGGACGGGTACCGGGGAGCTGTTTTTT. It translates to CASSLQRTGTGTGELFF.

V usage is TRBV10-2 and J usage is TRBJ1-5; D ambiguous. Germline V gene data show CDR1 as WSHSY and CDR2 as SAAADI. CDR3 length equals 16 residues. The V and J ends lost 2 bases and 0 bases respectively, with 11 bases between them. CDR3 sequence: CASSETALYSNQPQHF. For the CDR3, the DNA is TGCGCCAGCAGTGAGACTGCTCTTTATAGCAATCAGCCCCAGCATTTT.

The chain has TRBV7-9 and TRBJ2-1, with 7 bases that match TRBD1. The CDR3 loop spans 12 amino acids. Per the germline V gene, CDR1 is SEHNR and CDR2 is FQNEAQ (reference sequence). V lost 5 bases, J lost 15 bases, and 10 bases stayed unmatched. CDR3 DNA: TGTGCCAGCAGCCAGGGGGTACTAGAGTCGTTCTTC. Protein: CASSQGVLESFF.

The rearrangement joins TRBV6-5 to TRBJ1-2, with D perhaps TRBD1 (6 bases). The CDR3 has 12 amino acids. Germline V gives CDR1 MNHEY, CDR2 SVGAGI. V lost 6 bases and J 8 bases, leaving 13 bases between the germline ends. The CDR3 DNA is TGTGCCAGCAGGTCCTTAGGGGGGGGCTACACCTTC. Translated: CASRSLGGGYTF.

This sequence joins TRBV11-3 and TRBJ2-1; D gene uncertain. Trimming removed 2 bases at V and 8 bases at J, with 1 base between. CDR1 is SGHNT, CDR2 YENEEA, per germline. The CDR3 covers 10 residues. DNA for the CDR3: TGTGCCAGCAGCTTACATGAGCAGTTCTTC. The encoded protein is CASSLHEQFF.

The gene calls are TRBV6-1 and TRBJ2-1, with D uncertain. The germline V gene has CDR1 MNHNS and CDR2 SASEGT. CDR3 length: 14 residues. Trimming removed 9 bases from V and 4 bases from J, with 16 bases in between. CDR3 coding DNA: TGTGCCAGTACGACCGCCGATGGTTACAATGAGCAGTTCTTC. Translation gives CASTTADGYNEQFF.

This chain uses TRBV7-2 with TRBJ1-5; a weak D match, TRBD1 (5 bases). CDR1 and CDR2 (germline): SGHTA, FQGNSA. Trimming shortened V by 0 bases and J by 3 bases, and 9 bases separated the two germline ends. CDR3 size: 15 residues. The CDR3 DNA sequence: TGTGCCAGCAGCTTAGCGCTGGGACCCAATCAGCCCCAGCATTTT. Translated: CASSLALGPNQPQHF.

The gene calls are TRBV7-2 and TRBJ2-6; unclear D gene. The CDR3 runs to 15 residues. The germline gives CDR1 SGHTA, CDR2 FQGNSA. Trimming stripped 5 bases from V and 0 bases from J, with 8 bases between. Written as DNA, the CDR3 is TGTGCCAGCAGCCCCCTGAGCTCTGGGGCCAACGTCCTGACTTTC. The encoded protein is CASSPLSSGANVLTF.